This TCR beta chain was captured by sequencing in a study of OX40 agonist ivuxolimab in advanced cancers. Study-wide background: With ivuxolimab, an agonistic anti-OX40 (CD134) antibody, patients were treated.

Findings and caveats of the study: In general, CD8+ T cells held more expanded clones than CD4+ did, on average.

Clones were sequenced by immunoSEQ multiplex PCR, and TCRdb holds only the in-frame ones, with some missing. This sample has roughly 64,000 clones; roughly 85% occur once, and the top ten carry roughly 4.9%. On this clone itself: Antigen: not known.

There are 22 residues in the CDR3. This clonotype originated in an adult with an advanced solid tumor such as melanoma, head and neck, liver or kidney cancer. The chain couples TRBV21-1 to TRBJ2-4; whether TRBD2, the table's D call, matches the DNA was not checked. TRBV21-1 is marked as a pseudogene. Sequencing used CD4+ or CD8+ T cells sorted from blood, obtained in a trial of the OX40 agonist ivuxolimab. The CDR3 coding sequence is TGTGCCAGCAGCACCCGGAGGGTAGCGGGACCGAGGGGGAGAATAGCCAAAAACATTCAGTACTTC. Residues: CASSTRRVAGPRGRIAKNIQYF.